This passage covers 32 T cell receptor beta chains from one sample sequenced in a study of cytomegalovirus exposure and HLA in healthy donors (dated by TCRdb to about 2017). The receptor library was made with the immunoSEQ multiplex PCR assay. TCRdb re-hosts the immuneACCESS table, in-frame sequences only. Its copies lack some clones; in the studies checked, an unresolved V gene accounts for under half of them, and the cause for the rest is not known. The sample yields more than 85,000 clones; around 87% were counted once. The biggest ten clones account for 4% to 4.5% of the sample. Sequencing was carried out using PBMCs. These receptors all come from a young woman in good health and CMV-seropositive.

J is TRBJ2-7 and V is TRBV19; a weak D match, TRBD1 (6 bases). Between the trimmed V and J ends, which lost 10 bases and 7 bases, there was a span of 23 bases. The germline V gene encodes CDR1 LNHDA and CDR2 SQIVND (reference sequence). The CDR3 runs 14 residues. The CDR3 DNA reads as TGTGCCACCTCAGAGCGAGGGGGTCAGGGAGAGCAGTACTTC. This translates into CATSERGGQGEQYF. The whole variable domain, remainder taken from reference TRBV19 and TRBJ2-7, is DGGITQSPKYLFRKEGQNVTLSCEQNLNHDAMYWYRQDPGQGLRLIYYSQIVNDFQKGDIAEGYSVSREKKESFPLTVTSAQKNPTAFYLCATSERGGQGEQYFGPGTRLTVT.

Here the CDR3 DNA reads TGTGCCAGCAGTGATGAGGGCTCCTATAATTCACCCCTCCACTTT. Protein sequence: CASSDEGSYNSPLHF. The chain carries TRBV2 and TRBJ1-6; D unclear. The V gene's germline CDR1 is SNHLY and CDR2 FYNNEI. Trimming took 3 bases from V and 0 from J, leaving 6 bases between them. The CDR3 is 15 amino acids.

The chain is built from TRBV28 and TRBJ1-2; D gene uncertain. The CDR3 runs 14 residues. Trimming removed 6 bases at V and 0 bases at J, with 11 bases between. Germline V gene lookup returns CDR1 MDHEN and CDR2 SYDVKM. The CDR3 region is CASSSGITNYGYTF. Here the CDR3 DNA reads TGTGCCAGCAGCTCAGGCATTACTAACTATGGCTACACCTTC.

This rearrangement joins TRBV9 to TRBJ2-7; 13 bases agree with TRBD2. CDR3 length: 17 amino acids. V dropped 3 bases and J dropped 7; count of bases not matched to a gene: 13. From germline, CDR1 is SGDLS and CDR2 YYNGEE. The CDR3 sequence: CASSAETGTSGIEEQYF. CDR3 DNA sequence: TGTGCCAGCAGCGCCGAAACCGGGACTAGCGGGATTGAGGAGCAGTACTTC.

This sequence joins TRBV5-1 and TRBJ2-1; D gene uncertain. Germline CDR1 reads SGHRS; CDR2 reads YFSETQ. V was clipped by 3 bases and J by 7 bases, with 8 bases between them. This CDR3 contains 12 residues. The CDR3 spells CASSSQPNEQFF. Written as DNA, the CDR3 is TGCGCCAGCAGCTCACAGCCGAATGAGCAGTTCTTC.

The gene calls are TRBV5-1 and TRBJ2-2, with TRBD2 as a possible D gene (5 bases). The CDR3 runs to 16 residues. Germline CDR1 SGHRS, CDR2 YFSETQ. With 4 bases removed from V and 6 bases from J, the gap between germline ends came to 19 bases. The CDR3, as DNA: TGCGCCAGCAGCCCGGCGCGGGTTGGCACCGCCGGGGAGCTGTTTTTT. Protein product: CASSPARVGTAGELFF.

The rearrangement links TRBV28 to TRBJ2-7; TRBD2 aligns across 9 bases. The junction had 9 bases not matched to a gene; V was cut back by 6 bases and J by 6 bases. The germline gives CDR1 MDHEN, CDR2 SYDVKM. This CDR3 comprises 14 residues. Written as DNA, the CDR3 is TGTGCCAGCAGAGGTACGGGACTAGCTTTCGAGCAGTACTTC. This gives the protein CASRGTGLAFEQYF.

This clone was recorded only once. The chain joins TRBV19 to TRBJ2-7, with D possibly being TRBD2 (6 bases). Germline CDR1 LNHDA, CDR2 SQIVND (reference sequence). The CDR3 extends over 15 amino acids. V was pared by 3 bases and J by 5 bases, with 17 bases between. The CDR3 DNA reads as TGTGCCAGTAGTATCTCCCAGGGACTTAGAGACGAGCAGTACTTC. This sequence encodes CASSISQGLRDEQYF.

This clone was seen a few times. The chain recombines TRBV20-1 with TRBJ2-4; a possible D gene is TRBD1 (6 bases). Per germline, CDR1 DFQATT and CDR2 SNEGSKA (reference sequence). Trimming took 3 bases from V and 6 from J, leaving 6 bases between them. The CDR3 spans 11 residues. Here the CDR3 reads CSARDRNIQYF. The CDR3 coding sequence is TGCAGTGCTAGGGACAGAAACATTCAGTACTTC.

This sequence joins TRBV7-9 and TRBJ1-2; no clear D. The CDR3 sequence is 14 residues long. The germline CDR1 and CDR2 sequences are SEHNR and FQNEAQ (reference sequence). V lost 6 bases and J lost 0, with 11 bases in between. This CDR3 is CASSGGRTNYGYTF. For the CDR3, the DNA is TGTGCCAGCAGTGGAGGCCGAACTAACTATGGCTACACCTTC.

The V and J genes are TRBV20-1 and TRBJ1-1, with unresolved D. V dropped 3 bases and J dropped 7 bases, with 9 bases sitting between them. The germline V gene has CDR1 DFQATT and CDR2 SNEGSKA (reference sequence). The CDR3 totals 11 residues. This CDR3 is CSASREFEAFF. CDR3 DNA sequence: TGCAGTGCTAGCCGGGAGTTTGAAGCTTTCTTT.

The table lists this clone with a count of one. The V gene is TRBV7-9, the J gene TRBJ2-3; TRBD2 matches 13 bases. With 11 bases clipped from V and 6 bases from J, the junction kept 5 bases outside the gene matches. CDR3 length: 13 amino acids. Looked up from germline, CDR1 is SEHNR and CDR2 is FQNEAQ (reference sequence). CDR3 amino acids: CAGGTSGVDTQYF. CDR3 DNA: TGTGCCGGGGGGACTAGCGGGGTGGATACGCAGTATTTT.

The chain carries TRBV28 and TRBJ2-7; 11 nucleotides match TRBD1. The CDR3 extends over 15 amino acids. Germline CDR1 is MDHEN and CDR2 is SYDVKM. V lost 4 bases to trimming and J lost 5 bases; unmatched junction nucleotides: 7. CDR3 DNA sequence: TGTGCCAGCAGTTCAACAGGACAGGGGGCTGACGAGCAGTACTTC. Translation gives CASSSTGQGADEQYF. Together with reference TRBV28 and TRBJ2-7, the CDR3 gives the full variable domain: DVKVTQSSRYLVKRTGEKVFLECVQDMDHENMFWYRQDPGLGLRLIYFSYDVKMKEKGDIPEGYSVSREKKERFSLILESASTNQTSMYLCASSSTGQGADEQYFGPGTRLTVT.

J is TRBJ1-5 and V is TRBV5-6; possible D gene TRBD1, 5 bases. Germline CDR1 SGHDT, CDR2 YYEEEE. The CDR3 has 14 residues. V lost 0 bases to trimming and J lost 4 bases, with 8 bases between them. CDR3 in amino acids: CASSLDGGNQPQHF. In DNA, the CDR3 is TGTGCCAGCAGCTTGGACGGGGGGAATCAGCCCCAGCATTTT.

The chain recombines TRBV5-1 with TRBJ1-4, with 9 positions matching TRBD1. CDR3 length: 14 residues. From germline, CDR1 is SGHRS and CDR2 YFSETQ. The junction had 5 bases not matched to a gene; V was cut back by 4 bases and J by 7 bases. CDR3 DNA sequence: TGCGCCAGCAGCAGGGGACAGGGAGGTGAAAAACTGTTTTTT. This encodes CASSRGQGGEKLFF.

The V and J genes are TRBV9 and TRBJ2-7; 10 positions agree with TRBD2. V shed 0 bases, J shed 4 bases, and the junction held 7 bases outside the gene matches. This CDR3 contains 16 residues. Germline V gene lookup returns CDR1 SGDLS and CDR2 YYNGEE. The CDR3: CASSVGLAGVLYEQYF. The CDR3 region has the DNA TGTGCCAGCAGCGTAGGGCTAGCGGGAGTTCTTTACGAGCAGTACTTC.

About this clone: The same CDR3 arises from other DNA sequences in this sample as well. The rearrangement uses TRBV14 and TRBJ1-2; D not certain. V lost 1 base, J lost 4 bases, and 7 bases lay in between. The germline gives CDR1 SGHDN, CDR2 FVKESK. The CDR3 runs 13 residues. The CDR3 reads CASSQGLGYGYTF. The CDR3 coding sequence is TGTGCCAGCAGCCAAGGACTTGGCTATGGCTACACCTTC.

The V gene is TRBV5-1, the J gene TRBJ2-1; 8 positions agree with TRBD2. Germline CDR1 and CDR2: SGHRS and YFSETQ. The CDR3 runs 14 residues. V shed 1 base, J shed 10 bases, and the junction held 7 bases outside the gene matches. CDR3 nucleotide sequence: TGCGCCAGCAGCTTGAGGACTAGCAGGTCGGAGCAGTTCTTC. Encoded protein: CASSLRTSRSEQFF.

This clone was seen a few times. The chain uses TRBV28 and TRBJ2-1, with 9 positions matching TRBD1. Per the germline V gene, CDR1 is MDHEN and CDR2 is SYDVKM. This CDR3 spans 10 amino acids. The ends lost 10 bases at V and 15 bases at J; junction bases unmatched: 7. The CDR3: CATTGTGSFF. The CDR3 DNA sequence: TGTGCCACCACCGGGACAGGGTCGTTCTTC.

The chain uses TRBV4-1 and TRBJ1-4, with 7 bases fitting TRBD1. Germline loops: CDR1 MGHRA, CDR2 YSYEKL. This CDR3 is 17 amino acids long. The V and J ends lost 5 bases and 5 bases, in that order; junction bases with no gene match: 14. The CDR3 DNA reads TGCGCCAGCAGCTTCCGACAGGGCCTGAGGGAAAATGAAAAACTGTTTTTT. Amino acid sequence: CASSFRQGLRENEKLFF.

The chain couples TRBV4-1 to TRBJ1-1; weak D call: TRBD1 (5 bases). The V gene lost 3 bases and the J gene lost 5 bases, with 10 bases spanning the gap. The CDR3 has 13 amino acids. Germline V gene data show CDR1 as MGHRA and CDR2 as YSYEKL. Here the CDR3 reads CASSQSGRTEAFF. The CDR3 nucleotides are TGCGCCAGCAGCCAGTCAGGGAGGACTGAAGCTTTCTTT.

The rearrangement joins TRBV5-4 to TRBJ2-5; 12 nucleotides agree with TRBD2. The CDR3 is made up of 17 amino acids. Trimming removed 4 bases from V and 5 bases from J; junction bases left unmatched: 12. Germline V gene sequence: CDR1 SGHNT, CDR2 YYREEE (reference sequence). CDR3 DNA sequence: TGTGCCAGCAGCCCTCGAACTAGCGGGGGGACCGGGGAGACCCAGTACTTC. Translated, it gives CASSPRTSGGTGETQYF. The full variable domain, completed using reference TRBV5-4 and TRBJ2-5, is ETGVTQSPTHLIKTRGQQVTLRCSSQSGHNTVSWYQQALGQGPQFIFQYYREEENGRGNFPPRFSGLQFPNYSSELNVNALELDDSALYLCASSPRTSGGTGETQYFGPGTRLLVL.

This clone was counted a single time. The J gene is TRBJ2-1, the V gene TRBV12-5; 8 bases fit TRBD2. The CDR3 consists of 15 residues. Trimming took 2 bases from V and 0 from J; bases not matched to a gene: 0. CDR1 and CDR2 from the germline V gene are LGHNT and FRNRAP. The CDR3 here is CASGLSGSSYNEQFF. In DNA form, the CDR3 reads TGTGCTAGTGGTTTGAGCGGGAGCTCCTACAATGAGCAGTTCTTC.

Only a few counts were recorded for this clone. The chain is built from TRBV18 and TRBJ2-7; TRBD1 might be the D (6 bases). This CDR3 is 15 amino acids long. Germline loops: CDR1 KGHSH, CDR2 LQKENI. V lost 5 bases and J 5 bases, leaving 19 bases between the germline ends. The CDR3 nucleotides are TGTGCCAGCTCAGAGACGACAGGTTATAGAAACGAGCAGTACTTC. The encoded protein is CASSETTGYRNEQYF.

Many counts were recorded for this clone. The rearrangement uses TRBV5-5 and TRBJ2-7; D is perhaps TRBD2 (6 bases). The CDR3 is 15 amino acids. Germline CDR1 reads SGHKS; CDR2 reads YYEKEE (reference sequence). Trimming left V 1 base short and J 7 bases short, with 18 bases between. As DNA, the CDR3 is TGTGCCAGCAGCTTGCGACCGGGGCAGGCGGGGGAGCAGTACTTC. This gives the protein CASSLRPGQAGEQYF. The full variable domain, completed using reference TRBV5-5 and TRBJ2-7, is DAGVTQSPTHLIKTRGQQVTLRCSPISGHKSVSWYQQVLGQGPQFIFQYYEKEERGRGNFPDRFSARQFPNYSSELNVNALLLGDSALYLCASSLRPGQAGEQYFGPGTRLTVT.

The CDR3: CASSEYARAKDEKLFF. CDR3 in DNA: TGTGCCAGCAGTGAATATGCCAGGGCCAAGGATGAAAAACTGTTTTTT. The V call is TRBV6-1, the J call TRBJ1-4; maybe TRBD1 (5 bases). From germline, CDR1 is MNHNS and CDR2 SASEGT. The CDR3 contains 16 residues. V lost 2 bases and J lost 6, with 16 bases in between.

As DNA, the CDR3 is TGTGCCAGCAGCCATAACAGGGACGCAGATACGCAGTATTTT. Amino acid sequence: CASSHNRDADTQYF. The chain recombines TRBV14 with TRBJ2-3; TRBD1 is a possible D gene (6 bases). Germline CDR1 is SGHDN and CDR2 is FVKESK. The CDR3 consists of 14 residues. Trimming cost V 3 bases and J 4 bases, with 11 bases left between them.

V usage is TRBV6-5 and J usage is TRBJ2-1; D is ambiguous. Germline CDR1 reads MNHEY; CDR2 reads SVGAGI. The CDR3 contains 15 residues. V shed 6 bases and J shed 0 bases, with 12 bases lying between them. CDR3 in amino acids: CASSDGFSSYNEQFF. The CDR3 DNA reads as TGTGCCAGCAGCGACGGGTTTAGCTCCTACAATGAGCAGTTCTTC.

V is TRBV27 and J is TRBJ2-7, with 8 bases lining up with TRBD1. The germline V gene encodes CDR1 MNHEY and CDR2 SMNVEV (reference sequence). V dropped 2 bases and J dropped 7; count of bases not matched to a gene: 7. CDR3 length: 14 amino acids. In DNA, the CDR3 is TGTGCCAGCAGTTTAGGGCAGGGGGCTAGGGAGCAGTACTTC. Translation gives CASSLGQGAREQYF.

This clone showed up just a few times. This sequence joins TRBV15 and TRBJ2-7; TRBD1 matches at 7 bases. The CDR3 has 14 residues. Trimming took 3 bases from V and 2 from J; bases not matched to a gene: 4. Germline V gene lookup returns CDR1 LNHNV and CDR2 YYDKDF (reference sequence). The CDR3 sequence is CATSSPTGTYEQYF. In nucleotides, the CDR3 is TGTGCCACCAGCAGTCCGACAGGGACCTACGAGCAGTACTTC.

In this sample, this clone turned up once. The chain has TRBV6-1 and TRBJ2-7; tentatively, D is TRBD1 (7 bases). The CDR3 runs 15 residues. Germline-derived CDR1 and CDR2 are MNHNS and SASEGT. Trimming took 1 base from V and 4 from J, leaving 14 bases between them. CDR3 in DNA: TGTGCCAGCAGTGAAGGGGGGGACAGTACTTACGAGCAGTACTTC. This encodes CASSEGGDSTYEQYF.

V and J are TRBV11-3 and TRBJ1-1, with D unclear. The CDR3 covers 18 residues. Trimming shortened V by 3 bases and J by 0 bases, and 20 bases separated the two germline ends. Germline lookup yields CDR1 SGHNT and CDR2 YENEEA. The DNA of the CDR3 is TGTGCCAGCAGCTTGTACAGTTCCATCGGCGGGGTGAACACTGAAGCTTTCTTT. Residues: CASSLYSSIGGVNTEAFF.